This entry lists 7 T cell receptor beta chains sequenced from one sample in a study of cytomegalovirus exposure and HLA in healthy donors. The study ran its PCR with 60 Vbeta and 13 Jbeta primers. Clones were sequenced by immunoSEQ multiplex PCR, and TCRdb holds only the in-frame ones, with some missing. The sample shows under 150,000 clones, roughly 80% of them seen only once. The sample comprised PBMCs. These TCRs come from a woman in her forties or fifties in good health and CMV-seropositive.

The chain recombines TRBV4-3 with TRBJ1-1, with D maybe TRBD1 (5 bases). V gave up 0 bases and J gave up 1 base, with 9 bases separating them. The CDR3 runs 15 residues. Germline CDR1 LGHNA, CDR2 YSLEER. The CDR3 region is CASSQDWTPNTEAFF. The CDR3, as DNA: TGCGCCAGCAGCCAAGATTGGACACCGAACACTGAAGCTTTCTTT.

The V call is TRBV5-1, the J call TRBJ2-6; D gene uncertain. The CDR3 runs 16 residues. Germline CDR1 SGHRS, CDR2 YFSETQ. Trimming cost V 3 bases and J 2 bases, with 12 bases left between them. Here the CDR3 reads CASSWAGDPGANVLTF. CDR3 sequence (DNA): TGCGCCAGCAGCTGGGCAGGCGACCCTGGGGCCAACGTCCTGACTTTC.

The chain uses TRBV6-5 and TRBJ1-4; D not certain. There are 12 residues in the CDR3. With 5 bases removed from V and 4 bases from J, the gap between germline ends came to 5 bases. From germline, CDR1 is MNHEY and CDR2 SVGAGI. The CDR3 bases are TGTGCCAGCAGTCGTATTAATGAAAAACTGTTTTTT. Translation: CASSRINEKLFF.

The chain recombines TRBV15 with TRBJ2-7; TRBD2 matches 11 bases. The V gene's germline CDR1 is LNHNV and CDR2 YYDKDF (reference sequence). V dropped 4 bases and J dropped 2; count of bases not matched to a gene: 7. This CDR3 is 16 amino acids long. The DNA for the CDR3 is TGTGCCACCAGCACCGGGACTAGCGGTGGCCCCTACGAGCAGTACTTC. Protein sequence: CATSTGTSGGPYEQYF.

V usage is TRBV7-2 and J usage is TRBJ2-3; 8 bases match TRBD2. Germline V CDR1 and CDR2: SGHTA, FQGNSA. V shed 5 bases, J shed 2 bases, and the junction held 9 bases outside the gene matches. This CDR3 is 16 amino acids long. For the CDR3, the DNA is TGTGCCAGCAGCGAGTTAGCGGGGACCTACACAGATACGCAGTATTTT. Translating gives CASSELAGTYTDTQYF.

The CDR3 protein is CASSFGGALTETQYF. The CDR3 DNA is TGTGCCAGCAGCTTTGGCGGGGCCTTGACAGAGACCCAGTACTTC. The chain uses TRBV5-8 and TRBJ2-5, with D tentatively TRBD2 (6 bases). This CDR3 is 15 amino acids long. The V end was cut by 2 bases, the J end by 4 bases, with 15 bases between. Germline loops: CDR1 SGHTS, CDR2 YDEGEE. Looking up the rest from reference TRBV5-8 and TRBJ2-5 gives the full variable domain: EAGVTQSPTHLIKTRGQQATLRCSPISGHTSVYWYQQALGLGLQFLLWYDEGEERNRGNFPPRFSGRQFPNYSSELNVNALELEDSALYLCASSFGGALTETQYFGPGTRLLVL.

The chain carries TRBV7-9 and TRBJ2-3; D is unclear. With 5 bases removed from V and 2 bases from J, the gap between germline ends came to 11 bases. The CDR3 has 14 amino acids. CDR1 is SEHNR and CDR2 is FQNEAQ in the germline V gene (reference sequence). CDR3 amino acids: CASSPPAATDTQYF. DNA of the CDR3: TGTGCCAGCAGCCCCCCGGCGGCCACAGATACGCAGTATTTT.